Listed here are 14 T cell receptor beta chains from one sample, sequenced in a study of lymphopenia after photon versus proton radiotherapy. The assay was immunoSEQ multiplex PCR, and TCRdb's table has in-frame clones only and misses some. The top ten hold under 0.9% of the sample, which has about 30,000 clones, 94% seen once. This sample comprised peripheral blood, obtained from a patient treated with photon-based radiotherapy. The source is a woman aged 50 to 60 with cholangiocarcinoma.

The chain has TRBV4-3 and TRBJ1-1; 7 nucleotides agree with TRBD1. With V trimmed by 3 bases and J by 0 bases, 13 bases remained unmatched. The length of the CDR3 is 18 residues. Germline V lookup: CDR1 LGHNA, CDR2 YSLEER. The CDR3 protein is CASSQHPSGQIMNTEAFF. CDR3 DNA: TGCGCCAGCAGCCAGCACCCCTCGGGACAGATCATGAACACTGAAGCTTTCTTT.

The chain is built from TRBV6-5 and TRBJ1-1; no clear D. The CDR3 is 15 amino acids. Germline loops: CDR1 MNHEY, CDR2 SVGAGI. V lost 0 bases, J lost 5 bases, and 13 bases lay in between. The DNA of the CDR3 is TGTGCCAGCAGTTACTCTAGTGGGTTGGATACTGAAGCTTTCTTT. Protein sequence: CASSYSSGLDTEAFF.

The genes are TRBV7-8 and TRBJ1-4; 9 bases map to TRBD1. The CDR3 runs 15 residues. Germline values: CDR1 SGHVS, CDR2 FQNEAQ. J was trimmed by 6 bases and V by 1 base; bases with no gene match: 3. CDR3 region: CASSLGGTGYEKLFF. The CDR3 DNA is TGTGCCAGCAGCTTAGGGGGGACAGGGTATGAAAAACTGTTTTTT.

The V call is TRBV4-1, the J call TRBJ1-2; TRBD1 agrees at 7 bases. The CDR3 is 14 amino acids. Germline V gene lookup returns CDR1 MGHRA and CDR2 YSYEKL. J gave up 4 bases and V 1 base, and 3 bases lay outside the gene matches. The CDR3 loop reads CASSQGGTAYGYTF. CDR3 sequence (DNA): TGCGCCAGCAGCCAAGGGGGGACAGCCTATGGCTACACCTTC.

The genes are TRBV7-9 and TRBJ2-6; D gene unclear. The ends were cut back, 5 bases at V and 3 bases at J, with 8 bases in the middle. Germline CDR1 and CDR2: SEHNR and FQNEAQ (reference sequence). The CDR3 totals 14 residues. The CDR3 DNA reads TGTGCCAGCAGCCTCTCCTATGGGGCCAACGTCCTGACTTTC. Translating gives CASSLSYGANVLTF.

The gene calls are TRBV5-6 and TRBJ1-1; D might be TRBD1 (6 bases). CDR1 and CDR2 from the germline V gene are SGHDT and YYEEEE. Trimming took 1 base from V and 3 from J, leaving 13 bases between them. CDR3 length: 15 amino acids. The CDR3 sequence is CASSLQGRGYTEAFF. The DNA of the CDR3 is TGTGCCAGCAGCTTGCAGGGGCGCGGGTACACTGAAGCTTTCTTT.

J is TRBJ1-1 and V is TRBV11-2, with TRBD1 identical over 7 bases. CDR1 SGHAT and CDR2 FQNNGV come from the germline V gene. CDR3 length: 16 residues. After removal of 5 bases from V and 0 bases from J, the junction contained 9 bases not matched to a gene. CDR3 nucleotides: TGTGCCAGCAGCCCCGCACACAGGGGTCTGAACACTGAAGCTTTCTTT. Protein sequence: CASSPAHRGLNTEAFF. The full variable domain, with the rest looked up from reference TRBV11-2 and TRBJ1-1, is EAGVAQSPRYKIIEKRQSVAFWCNPISGHATLYWYQQILGQGPKLLIQFQNNGVVDDSQLPKDRFSAERLKGVDSTLKIQPAKLEDSAVYLCASSPAHRGLNTEAFFGQGTRLTVV.

The chain combines TRBV6-6 with TRBJ1-1, with D possibly being TRBD1 (6 bases). V was pared by 0 bases and J by 4 bases, with 12 bases between. Germline CDR1 reads MNHNY; CDR2 reads SVGAGI (reference sequence). CDR3 length: 15 residues. CDR3 DNA: TGTGCCAGCAGTTACTCACGGGGGCCCGGCACTGAAGCTTTCTTT. It yields the protein CASSYSRGPGTEAFF.

V and J are TRBV11-2 and TRBJ1-3, with D perhaps TRBD1 (6 bases). The CDR3 covers 16 residues. The germline gives CDR1 SGHAT, CDR2 FQNNGV. Trimming took off 4 bases at V and 0 bases at J, with 13 bases between the two ends. The CDR3: CASSSGQPSSGNTIYF. In DNA form, the CDR3 reads TGTGCCAGCAGCTCCGGACAGCCTAGCTCTGGAAACACCATATATTTT.

The chain recombines TRBV11-2 with TRBJ1-1, with 9 bases that match TRBD1. The V gene's germline CDR1 is SGHAT and CDR2 FQNNGV. V shed 5 bases, J shed 1 base, and the junction held 5 bases outside the gene matches. The CDR3 spans 15 residues. The CDR3 region has the DNA TGTGCCAGCAGCCGGGGACAGGGCTCGAACACTGAAGCTTTCTTT. Its protein product is CASSRGQGSNTEAFF. Filled out from reference TRBV11-2 and TRBJ1-1, the complete variable domain reads EAGVAQSPRYKIIEKRQSVAFWCNPISGHATLYWYQQILGQGPKLLIQFQNNGVVDDSQLPKDRFSAERLKGVDSTLKIQPAKLEDSAVYLCASSRGQGSNTEAFFGQGTRLTVV.

The chain uses TRBV7-9 and TRBJ2-2; 11 bases line up with TRBD2. The CDR3 is 16 residues long. CDR1 is SEHNR and CDR2 is FQNEAQ in the germline V gene (reference sequence). The V segment lost 4 bases and the J segment 4 bases; nucleotides outside the gene matches: 5. The CDR3 bases are TGTGCCAGCAGCTCGACTAGCGGGGACTCCACCGGGGAGCTGTTTTTT. This codes for CASSSTSGDSTGELFF. The variable domain in full, with the rest retrieved from reference TRBV7-9 and TRBJ2-2, is DTGVSQNPRHKITKRGQNVTFRCDPISEHNRLYWYRQTLGQGPEFLTYFQNEAQLEKSRLLSDRFSAERPKGSFSTLEIQRTEQGDSAMYLCASSSTSGDSTGELFFGEGSRLTVL.

The rearrangement uses TRBV4-3 and TRBJ1-5; 7 bases fit TRBD1. There are 16 residues in the CDR3. Trimming at V came to 0 bases and at J to 1 base, leaving 3 bases not matched to a gene. Germline CDR1 is LGHNA and CDR2 is YSLEER. The CDR3 DNA is TGCGCCAGCAGCCAAGACAGGGGGATCAGCAATCAGCCCCAGCATTTT. It is translated as CASSQDRGISNQPQHF.

V gene TRBV10-3 combines with J gene TRBJ1-2; tentatively, D is TRBD1 (6 bases). Germline V gene lookup returns CDR1 ENHRY and CDR2 SYGVKD. V was clipped by 6 bases and J by 6 bases, with 14 bases between them. This CDR3 has 13 amino acids. CDR3 nucleotides: TGTGCCATCAGCCAAACAGGGTTGGATGGCTACACCTTC. It specifies CAISQTGLDGYTF.

This chain links TRBV27 with TRBJ1-2; tentatively, D is TRBD1 (5 bases). CDR3 size: 13 residues. Per the germline V gene, CDR1 is MNHEY and CDR2 is SMNVEV (reference sequence). V was clipped by 3 bases and J by 4 bases, with 9 bases between them. The DNA of the CDR3 is TGTGCCAGCAGTTTCCAGGGAAGCTATGGCTACACCTTC. Translation gives CASSFQGSYGYTF.